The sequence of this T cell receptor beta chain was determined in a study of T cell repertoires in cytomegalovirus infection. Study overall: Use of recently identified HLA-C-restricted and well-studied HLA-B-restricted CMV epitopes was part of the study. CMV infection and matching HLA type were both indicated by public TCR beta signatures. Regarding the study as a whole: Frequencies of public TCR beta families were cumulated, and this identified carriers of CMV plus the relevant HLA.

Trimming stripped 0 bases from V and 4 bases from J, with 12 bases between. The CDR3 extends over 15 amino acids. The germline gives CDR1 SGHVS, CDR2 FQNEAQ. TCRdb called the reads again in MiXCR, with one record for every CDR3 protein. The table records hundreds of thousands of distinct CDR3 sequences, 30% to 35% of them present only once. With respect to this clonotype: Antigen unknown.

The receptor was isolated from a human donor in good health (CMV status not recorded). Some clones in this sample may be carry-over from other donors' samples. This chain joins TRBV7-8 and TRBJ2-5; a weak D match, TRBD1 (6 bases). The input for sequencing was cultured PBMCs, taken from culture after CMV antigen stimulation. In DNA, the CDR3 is TGTGCCAGCAGCTTAGCTCCAGGGGTTCTAGAGACCCAGTACTTC. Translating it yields CASSLAPGVLETQYF.